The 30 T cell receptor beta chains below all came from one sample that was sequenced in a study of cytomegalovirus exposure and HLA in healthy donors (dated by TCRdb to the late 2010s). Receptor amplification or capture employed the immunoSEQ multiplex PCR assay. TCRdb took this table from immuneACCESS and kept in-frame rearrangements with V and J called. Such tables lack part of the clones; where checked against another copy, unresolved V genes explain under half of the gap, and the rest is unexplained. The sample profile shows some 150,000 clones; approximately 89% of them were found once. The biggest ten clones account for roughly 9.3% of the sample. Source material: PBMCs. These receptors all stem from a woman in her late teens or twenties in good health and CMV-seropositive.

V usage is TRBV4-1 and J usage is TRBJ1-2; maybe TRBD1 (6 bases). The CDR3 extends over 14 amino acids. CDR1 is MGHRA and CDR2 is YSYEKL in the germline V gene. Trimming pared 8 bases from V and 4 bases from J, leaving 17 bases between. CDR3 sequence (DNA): TGCGCCAGCTCCGGACAGCGTTATCGCTATGGCTACACCTTC. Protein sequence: CASSGQRYRYGYTF.

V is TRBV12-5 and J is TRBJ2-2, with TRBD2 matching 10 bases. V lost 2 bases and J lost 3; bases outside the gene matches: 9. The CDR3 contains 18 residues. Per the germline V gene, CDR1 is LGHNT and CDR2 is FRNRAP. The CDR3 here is CASGLNVAGGRYTGELFF. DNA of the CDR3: TGTGCTAGTGGTTTGAATGTAGCGGGGGGTCGGTACACCGGGGAGCTGTTTTTT.

The CDR3 protein is CATSRPRDRGSYEQYF. Here the CDR3 DNA reads TGTGCCACCAGCAGACCCCGGGACAGGGGCTCCTACGAGCAGTACTTC. The chain carries TRBV15 and TRBJ2-7, with TRBD1 matching over 10 bases. The V gene end was trimmed by 2 bases and the J gene end by 0 bases; junction bases not matched to a gene: 4. This CDR3 is 16 amino acids long. Germline loops: CDR1 LNHNV, CDR2 YYDKDF (reference sequence). The full variable domain, its missing parts supplied by reference TRBV15 and TRBJ2-7, is DAMVIQNPRYQVTQFGKPVTLSCSQTLNHNVMYWYQQKSSQAPKLLFHYYDKDFNNEADTPDNFQSRRPNTSFCFLDIRSPGLGDTAMYLCATSRPRDRGSYEQYFGPGTRLTVT.

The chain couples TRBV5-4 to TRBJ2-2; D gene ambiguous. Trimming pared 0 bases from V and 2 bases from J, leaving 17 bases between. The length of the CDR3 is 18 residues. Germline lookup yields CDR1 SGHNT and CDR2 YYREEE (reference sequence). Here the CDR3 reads CASSLELTTTGNTGELFF. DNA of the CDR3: TGTGCCAGCAGCTTGGAATTAACCACGACTGGAAACACCGGGGAGCTGTTTTTT.

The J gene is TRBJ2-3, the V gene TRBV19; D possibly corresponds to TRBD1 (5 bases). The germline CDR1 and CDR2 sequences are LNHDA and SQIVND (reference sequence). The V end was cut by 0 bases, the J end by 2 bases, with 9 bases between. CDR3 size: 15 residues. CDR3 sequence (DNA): TGTGCCAGTAGTATAGAGGGCAGGGACACAGATACGCAGTATTTT. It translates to CASSIEGRDTDTQYF.

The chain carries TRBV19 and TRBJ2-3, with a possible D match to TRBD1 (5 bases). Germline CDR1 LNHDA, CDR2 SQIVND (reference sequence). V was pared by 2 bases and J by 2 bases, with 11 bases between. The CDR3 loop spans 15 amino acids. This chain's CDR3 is CASSIKKGYTDTQYF. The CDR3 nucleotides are TGTGCCAGTAGTATAAAAAAGGGGTACACAGATACGCAGTATTTT.

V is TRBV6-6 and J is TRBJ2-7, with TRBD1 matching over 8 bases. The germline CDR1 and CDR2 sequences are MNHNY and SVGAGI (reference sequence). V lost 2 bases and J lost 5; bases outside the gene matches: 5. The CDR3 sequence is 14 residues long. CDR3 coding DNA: TGTGCCAGCAGTTACAGCCAGGGGGCAAACGAGCAGTACTTC. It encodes CASSYSQGANEQYF.

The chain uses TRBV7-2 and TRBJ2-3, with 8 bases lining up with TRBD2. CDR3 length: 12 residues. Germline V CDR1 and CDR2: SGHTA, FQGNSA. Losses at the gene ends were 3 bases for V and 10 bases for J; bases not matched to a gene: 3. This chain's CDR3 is CASSFLAGPQYF. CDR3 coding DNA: TGTGCCAGCAGCTTTCTAGCGGGCCCGCAGTATTTT.

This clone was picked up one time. CDR3 amino acids: CASSQGARTNTGELFF. CDR3 DNA sequence: TGTGCCAGCAGCCAGGGGGCGAGGACGAACACCGGGGAGCTGTTTTTT. The rearrangement links TRBV11-3 to TRBJ2-2; 8 positions match TRBD1. This CDR3 is 16 amino acids long. V dropped 5 bases and J dropped 0; count of bases not matched to a gene: 5. CDR1 and CDR2 from the germline V gene are SGHNT and YENEEA. The full variable domain, completed using reference TRBV11-3 and TRBJ2-2, is EAGVVQSPRYKIIEKKQPVAFWCNPISGHNTLYWYLQNLGQGPELLIRYENEEAVDDSQLPKDRFSAERLKGVDSTLKIQPAELGDSAVYLCASSQGARTNTGELFFGEGSRLTVL.

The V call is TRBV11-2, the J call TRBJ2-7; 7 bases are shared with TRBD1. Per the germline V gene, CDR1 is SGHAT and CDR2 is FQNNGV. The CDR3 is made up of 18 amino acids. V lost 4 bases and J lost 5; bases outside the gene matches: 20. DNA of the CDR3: TGTGCCAGCAGCTCTTACGGACACCGGGACAGCATGAACGACGAGCAGTACTTC. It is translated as CASSSYGHRDSMNDEQYF.

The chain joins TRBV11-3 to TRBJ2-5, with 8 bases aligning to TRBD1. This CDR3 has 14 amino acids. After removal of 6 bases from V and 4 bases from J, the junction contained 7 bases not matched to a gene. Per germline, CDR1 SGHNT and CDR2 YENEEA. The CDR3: CASSRDRSGETQYF. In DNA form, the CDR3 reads TGTGCCAGCAGTCGGGACAGGTCAGGAGAGACCCAGTACTTC.

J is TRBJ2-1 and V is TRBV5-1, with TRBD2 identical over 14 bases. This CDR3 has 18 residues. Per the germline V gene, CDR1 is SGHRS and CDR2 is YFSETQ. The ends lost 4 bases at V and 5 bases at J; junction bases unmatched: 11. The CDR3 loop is CASSLGTSGGLRDNEQFF. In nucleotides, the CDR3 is TGCGCCAGCAGCCTCGGGACTAGCGGGGGCCTACGGGACAATGAGCAGTTCTTC.

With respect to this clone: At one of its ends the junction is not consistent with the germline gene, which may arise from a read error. In DNA form, the CDR3 reads TGTGCTAGCAGCTTGGCCTACAGTAATACGCAGTATTTT. This gives the protein CASSLAYSNTQYF. The rearrangement uses TRBV7-7 and TRBJ2-3; D is undetermined. This CDR3 is built from 13 residues. Per the germline V gene, CDR1 is SSHAT and CDR2 is FNYEAQ (reference sequence).

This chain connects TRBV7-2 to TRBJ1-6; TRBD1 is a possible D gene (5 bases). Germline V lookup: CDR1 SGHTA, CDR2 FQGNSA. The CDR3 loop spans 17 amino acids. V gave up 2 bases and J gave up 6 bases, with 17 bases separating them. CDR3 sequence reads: CASSLSPTTVVNSPLHF. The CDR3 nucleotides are TGTGCCAGCAGCTTAAGCCCGACGACAGTAGTTAATTCACCCCTCCACTTT.

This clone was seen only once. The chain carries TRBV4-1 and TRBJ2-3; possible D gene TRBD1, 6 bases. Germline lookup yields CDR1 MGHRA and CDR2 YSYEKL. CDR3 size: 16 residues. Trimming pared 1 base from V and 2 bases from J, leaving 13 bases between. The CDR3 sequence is CASSQGPGAPTDTQYF. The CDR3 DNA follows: TGCGCCAGCAGCCAAGGGCCAGGGGCCCCCACAGATACGCAGTATTTT.

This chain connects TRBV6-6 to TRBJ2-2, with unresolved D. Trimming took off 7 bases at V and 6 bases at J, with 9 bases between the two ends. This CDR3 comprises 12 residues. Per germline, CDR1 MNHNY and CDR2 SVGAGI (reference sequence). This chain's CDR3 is CASKERPGELFF. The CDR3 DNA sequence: TGTGCCAGCAAGGAGCGCCCCGGGGAGCTGTTTTTT.

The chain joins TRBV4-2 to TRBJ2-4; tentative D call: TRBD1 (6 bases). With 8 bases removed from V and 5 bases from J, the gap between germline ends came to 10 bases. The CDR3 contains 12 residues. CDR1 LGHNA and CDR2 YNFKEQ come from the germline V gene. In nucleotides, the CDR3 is TGTGCCAGCCGGGACACCGAAAACATTCAGTACTTC. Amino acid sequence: CASRDTENIQYF.

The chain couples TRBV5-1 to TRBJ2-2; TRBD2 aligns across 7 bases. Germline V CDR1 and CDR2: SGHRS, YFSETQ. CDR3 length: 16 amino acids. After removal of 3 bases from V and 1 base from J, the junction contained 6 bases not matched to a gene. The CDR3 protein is CASSSGSGLNTGELFF. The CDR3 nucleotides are TGCGCCAGCAGCTCCGGTAGCGGGTTGAACACCGGGGAGCTGTTTTTT.

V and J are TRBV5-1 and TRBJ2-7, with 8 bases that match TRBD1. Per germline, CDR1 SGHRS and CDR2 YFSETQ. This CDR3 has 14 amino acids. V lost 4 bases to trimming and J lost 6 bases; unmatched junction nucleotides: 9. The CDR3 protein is CASSRNDRGGEQYF. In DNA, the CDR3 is TGCGCCAGCAGCCGAAATGACAGGGGTGGCGAGCAGTACTTC.

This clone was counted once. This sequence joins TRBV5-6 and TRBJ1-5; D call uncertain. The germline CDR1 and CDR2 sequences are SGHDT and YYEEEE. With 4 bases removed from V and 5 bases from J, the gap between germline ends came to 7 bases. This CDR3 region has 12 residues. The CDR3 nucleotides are TGTGCCAGCAGCGAGTTCGATCAGCCCCAGCATTTT. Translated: CASSEFDQPQHF.

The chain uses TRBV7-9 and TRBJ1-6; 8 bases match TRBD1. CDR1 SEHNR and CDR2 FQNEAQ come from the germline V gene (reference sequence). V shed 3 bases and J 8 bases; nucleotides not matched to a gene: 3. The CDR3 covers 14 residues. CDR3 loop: CASSFGTGYSPLHF. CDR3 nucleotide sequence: TGTGCCAGCAGCTTTGGGACAGGTTATTCACCCCTCCACTTT. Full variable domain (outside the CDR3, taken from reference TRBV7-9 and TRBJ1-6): DTGVSQNPRHKITKRGQNVTFRCDPISEHNRLYWYRQTLGQGPEFLTYFQNEAQLEKSRLLSDRFSAERPKGSFSTLEIQRTEQGDSAMYLCASSFGTGYSPLHFGNGTRLTVT.

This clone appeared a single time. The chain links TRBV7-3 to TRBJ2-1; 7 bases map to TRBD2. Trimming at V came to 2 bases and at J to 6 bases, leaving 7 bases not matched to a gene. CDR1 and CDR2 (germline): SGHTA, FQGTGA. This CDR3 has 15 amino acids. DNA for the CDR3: TGTGCCAGCAGCTTAGATGCTCTAGCGGCCAATGAGCAGTTCTTC. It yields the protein CASSLDALAANEQFF.

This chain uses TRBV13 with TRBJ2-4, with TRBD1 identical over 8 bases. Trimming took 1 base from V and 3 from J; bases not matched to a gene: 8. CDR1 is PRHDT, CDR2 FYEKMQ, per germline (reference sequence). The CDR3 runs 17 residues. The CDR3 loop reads CASSLAPTGTGKNIQYF. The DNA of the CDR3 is TGTGCCAGCAGCTTAGCCCCAACAGGGACAGGCAAAAACATTCAGTACTTC.

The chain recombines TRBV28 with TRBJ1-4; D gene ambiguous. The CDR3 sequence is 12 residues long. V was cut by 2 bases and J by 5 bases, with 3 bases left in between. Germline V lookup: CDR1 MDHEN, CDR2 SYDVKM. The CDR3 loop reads CASSLINEKLFF. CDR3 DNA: TGTGCCAGCAGTTTAATAAATGAAAAACTGTTTTTT.

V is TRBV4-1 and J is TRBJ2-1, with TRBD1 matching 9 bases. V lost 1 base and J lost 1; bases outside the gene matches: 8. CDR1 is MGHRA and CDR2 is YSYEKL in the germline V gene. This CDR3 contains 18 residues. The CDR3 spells CASSQVLSTGGSYNEQFF. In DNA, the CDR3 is TGCGCCAGCAGCCAAGTTTTGTCGACAGGGGGATCCTACAATGAGCAGTTCTTC.

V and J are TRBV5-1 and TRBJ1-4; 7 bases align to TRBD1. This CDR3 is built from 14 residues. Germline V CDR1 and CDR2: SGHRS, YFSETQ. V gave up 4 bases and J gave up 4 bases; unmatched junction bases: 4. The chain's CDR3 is CASSVRGINEKLFF. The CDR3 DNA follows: TGCGCCAGCAGCGTCAGGGGGATTAATGAAAAACTGTTTTTT.

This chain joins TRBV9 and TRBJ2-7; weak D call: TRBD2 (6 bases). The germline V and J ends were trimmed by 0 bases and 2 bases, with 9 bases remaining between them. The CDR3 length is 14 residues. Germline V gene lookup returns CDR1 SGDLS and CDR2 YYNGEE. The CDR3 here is CASSVGPGAYEQYF. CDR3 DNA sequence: TGTGCCAGCAGCGTAGGTCCGGGGGCCTACGAGCAGTACTTC.

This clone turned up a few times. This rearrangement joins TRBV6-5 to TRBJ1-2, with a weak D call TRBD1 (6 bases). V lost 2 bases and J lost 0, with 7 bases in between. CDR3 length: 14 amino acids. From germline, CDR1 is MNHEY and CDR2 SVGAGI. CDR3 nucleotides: TGTGCCAGCAGTTACAAGGGGGCTAACTATGGCTACACCTTC. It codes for CASSYKGANYGYTF.

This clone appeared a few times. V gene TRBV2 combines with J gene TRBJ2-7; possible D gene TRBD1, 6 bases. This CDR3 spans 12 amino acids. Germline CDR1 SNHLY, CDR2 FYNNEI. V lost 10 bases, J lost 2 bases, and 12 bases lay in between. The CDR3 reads CATRTETYEQYF. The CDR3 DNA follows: TGTGCCACCCGGACAGAAACCTACGAGCAGTACTTC.

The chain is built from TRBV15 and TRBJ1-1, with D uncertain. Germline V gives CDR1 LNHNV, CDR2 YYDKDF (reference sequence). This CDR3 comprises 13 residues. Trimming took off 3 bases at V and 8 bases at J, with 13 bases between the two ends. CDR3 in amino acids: CATSSPPGAEAFF. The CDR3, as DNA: TGTGCCACCAGCAGTCCCCCGGGAGCAGAAGCTTTCTTT.